The source of this T cell receptor beta chain is a study of early T cells in non-severe SARS-CoV-2 infection. Unique molecular identifier tags were affixed to discrete cDNA molecules. TCRdb processed the 5' RACE reads anew with MiXCR; each CDR3 protein has one entry. The sample carries 35,000 to 45,000 distinct CDR3 sequences, approximately 12% recorded once. V dropped 6 bases and J dropped 1 base, with 13 bases sitting between them. CDR1 and CDR2 (germline): MRHNA, SNTAGT. The CDR3 loop spans 15 amino acids. The sample holds many counts of this clonotype. The genes are TRBV6-4 and TRBJ2-4, with a weak D call TRBD2 (6 bases). The sequence derives from an adult who was a healthcare worker with PCR-confirmed SARS-CoV-2 infection or an uninfected control (not recorded which). The material sequenced was whole blood. The DNA of the CDR3 is TGTGCCAGCAGGCAGCCCGGGAGCGCCAAAAACATTCAGTACTTC. It translates to CASRQPGSAKNIQYF.